Each of the 11 T cell receptor beta chains below was sequenced from the same sample in a study of shared clonotypes between healthy human individuals (dated by TCRdb to 2019 to 2021). Library preparation used the immunoSEQ multiplex PCR assay. Entries here come from immuneACCESS through TCRdb and include only in-frame sequences with V and J called. Some clones fail to appear in such tables; in the studies checked, an unresolved V gene covers under half of the shortfall, and the cause of the remainder is unknown. The sample yields approximately 2.1 million clones; roughly 93% were counted once. The biggest ten clones account for 0.35% to 0.5% of the sample. The sequencing sample was made of naive CD4+ T cells from PBMCs. Taken with the paper, the label for cell subset or site translates to: CD45RA+ positively selected. These TCRs come from a young man in good health. Some clones in this sample may be carry-over from other donors' samples.

The chain employs TRBV5-1 and TRBJ2-3; 7 bases match TRBD2. Trimming took 6 bases from V and 0 from J; bases not matched to a gene: 7. The CDR3 spans 15 residues. Germline-derived CDR1 and CDR2 are SGHRS and YFSETQ. The DNA of the CDR3 is TGCGCCAGCACCTTCATAGCGGGTAGCACAGATACGCAGTATTTT. Its protein product is CASTFIAGSTDTQYF.

The gene calls are TRBV7-6 and TRBJ2-1; D uncertain. CDR1 is SGHVS and CDR2 is FNYEAQ in the germline V gene. CDR3 length: 12 residues. V was clipped by 5 bases and J by 4 bases, with 6 bases between them. The CDR3 spells CASSLRYNEQFF. The CDR3 DNA sequence: TGTGCCAGCAGCCTACGGTACAATGAGCAGTTCTTC.

The rearrangement joins TRBV7-3 to TRBJ2-1, with TRBD2 as a possible D gene (5 bases). The CDR3 runs to 15 residues. V lost 2 bases, J lost 9 bases, and 17 bases lay in between. Germline loops: CDR1 SGHTA, CDR2 FQGTGA. The CDR3 region is CASSLVITSLSEQFF. CDR3 bases: TGTGCCAGCAGCTTAGTCATTACTAGTCTTAGTGAGCAGTTCTTC.

This chain uses TRBV15 with TRBJ2-1, with D perhaps matching TRBD2 (6 bases). V lost 2 bases and J lost 10, with 12 bases in between. The CDR3 runs 13 residues. Germline lookup yields CDR1 LNHNV and CDR2 YYDKDF (reference sequence). This CDR3 is CATSRSGRGEQFF. The CDR3 region has the DNA TGTGCCACCAGCAGAAGCGGGCGAGGAGAGCAGTTCTTC.

The gene calls are TRBV11-3 and TRBJ1-2; 9 bases are shared with TRBD1. Germline V gene sequence: CDR1 SGHNT, CDR2 YENEEA. This CDR3 region has 16 residues. V gave up 5 bases and J gave up 2 bases; unmatched junction bases: 9. CDR3 amino acids: CASSPRDRETNYGYTF. CDR3 DNA sequence: TGTGCCAGCAGCCCCCGGGACAGGGAAACGAACTATGGCTACACCTTC.

This chain joins TRBV7-9 and TRBJ1-1, with a weak D call TRBD1 (5 bases). The V and J ends lost 5 bases and 10 bases respectively, with 17 bases between them. This CDR3 comprises 13 residues. The germline V gene encodes CDR1 SEHNR and CDR2 FQNEAQ (reference sequence). The CDR3 sequence: CASSGNQGGLAFF. DNA of the CDR3: TGTGCCAGCAGCGGGAATCAGGGCGGCTTAGCTTTCTTT.

The V and J genes are TRBV5-4 and TRBJ1-1; no definite D call. Trimming took off 0 bases at V and 2 bases at J, with 17 bases between the two ends. The CDR3 is 17 amino acids. Germline CDR1 reads SGHNT; CDR2 reads YYREEE (reference sequence). As DNA, the CDR3 is TGTGCCAGCAGCTTGGCCGGGATCCCGGTCTCTAACACTGAAGCTTTCTTT. Protein: CASSLAGIPVSNTEAFF.

The J gene is TRBJ2-1, the V gene TRBV6-1; either TRBD1 or TRBD2 may supply D (6 bases each). The V and J ends lost 1 base and 7 bases respectively, with 20 bases between them. Looked up from germline, CDR1 is MNHNS and CDR2 is SASEGT. This CDR3 has 17 amino acids. In DNA form, the CDR3 reads TGTGCCAGCAGTGAAGGAGCCACTAGCTGGAGGGGGAATGAGCAGTTCTTC. Protein sequence: CASSEGATSWRGNEQFF.

The V gene is TRBV28, the J gene TRBJ2-1; 8 nucleotides agree with TRBD1. The CDR3 covers 16 residues. Germline V CDR1 and CDR2: MDHEN, SYDVKM. V gave up 4 bases and J gave up 8 bases; unmatched junction bases: 13. CDR3 in amino acids: CASSSYGQGGEHEQFF. The CDR3 DNA follows: TGTGCCAGCAGTTCCTATGGACAGGGAGGAGAGCATGAGCAGTTCTTC.

The V and J genes are TRBV7-8 and TRBJ1-5; 8 positions match TRBD1. In germline, CDR1 is SGHVS, CDR2 FQNEAQ. The CDR3 consists of 16 residues. J was trimmed by 0 bases and V by 5 bases; bases with no gene match: 6. The CDR3 nucleotides read TGTGCCAGCAGCCCCCGACAGGGGCTTAGCAATCAGCCCCAGCATTTT. This translates into CASSPRQGLSNQPQHF.

This chain joins TRBV2 and TRBJ2-5, with 13 bases that match TRBD2. CDR1 SNHLY and CDR2 FYNNEI come from the germline V gene. The CDR3 covers 15 residues. V gave up 5 bases and J gave up 5 bases; unmatched junction bases: 5. The DNA of the CDR3 is TGTGCCAGCAGTAGAGGGACTAGCGGGATCGAGACCCAGTACTTC. Protein: CASSRGTSGIETQYF.